The T cell receptor beta chain under discussion was sequenced for a study of T cells after yellow fever vaccination. TCRdb used MiXCR to reprocess the 5' RACE reads, holding one entry per CDR3 protein. The sample comprises around 600,000 distinct CDR3 sequences, roughly an eighth of which are singletons, and about 16% rests with the top ten. V was pared by 1 base and J by 4 bases, with 8 bases between. Germline CDR1 is MDHEN and CDR2 is SYDVKM. This CDR3 has 13 amino acids. The gene calls are TRBV28 and TRBJ2-7; D unclear. This specimen consisted of PBMCs, obtained on the day of the yellow fever booster vaccination. The receptor's source is a man aged 25-45 years who received the YFV17D yellow fever vaccine. CDR3: CASSLLQTYEQYF. Written as DNA, the CDR3 is TGTGCCAGCAGTTTATTACAGACTTACGAGCAGTACTTC.